This T cell receptor beta chain appears in the sequencing data of a study of Ad26.COV2.S vaccination and SARS-CoV-2 variants. On the study more broadly: In the study, Ad26.COV2.S was injected intramuscularly once, or twice 56 days apart.

TCRdb's copy holds only in-frame clones and misses some; the assay was immunoSEQ multiplex PCR. This table holds fewer than 500,000 clones, nearly 90% found once. Treatment in this sample: 15 to 20 received Ad26.COV2.S at low or high dose, single or two shots; five or six received placebo; per-sample allocation not given. The study sampled participants on day 63 after the first vaccine or placebo injection. Boston supplied an adult donor aged 18-55 years. An Ad26 vector expressing Wuhan-strain SARS-CoV-2 spike constituted the vaccine. V dropped 3 bases and J dropped 0; count of bases not matched to a gene: 0. Germline V CDR1 and CDR2: SGHTA, FQGNSA. CDR3 size: 14 residues.

The chain has TRBV7-2 and TRBJ2-7; 9 positions agree with TRBD2. The receptor was isolated from a person between 18 and 60 years old who received the Ad26.COV2.S COVID-19 vaccine or a placebo. The sequences come from peripheral blood, collected in a trial of Ad26.COV2.S vaccine versus placebo. The CDR3 DNA reads as TGTGCCAGCAGCTTTAGCGGGGGCTCCTACGAGCAGTACTTC. Residues: CASSFSGGSYEQYF.